This T cell receptor (beta chain) was identified in a study of shared clonotypes between healthy human individuals. Trimming stripped 5 bases from V and 3 bases from J, with 14 bases between. The CDR3 length is 14 residues. Germline lookup yields CDR1 SGHAT and CDR2 FQNNGV. Here immunoSEQ multiplex PCR was the method, and the copy in TCRdb shows in-frame clones only, minus some. The profile shows roughly 2.2 million clones, 85% to 95% of them singletons. The chain recombines TRBV11-2 with TRBJ2-7; D may be TRBD1 (6 bases). Source material: naive CD4+ T cells from PBMCs. The subset here: CD45RA+ positively selected. This TCR derives from a man younger than 30 in good health. Some clones in this sample may be carry-over from other donors' samples. In DNA form, the CDR3 reads TGTGCCAGCAGCCCGCAGGGGATCGACTACGAGCAGTACTTC. Residues: CASSPQGIDYEQYF.